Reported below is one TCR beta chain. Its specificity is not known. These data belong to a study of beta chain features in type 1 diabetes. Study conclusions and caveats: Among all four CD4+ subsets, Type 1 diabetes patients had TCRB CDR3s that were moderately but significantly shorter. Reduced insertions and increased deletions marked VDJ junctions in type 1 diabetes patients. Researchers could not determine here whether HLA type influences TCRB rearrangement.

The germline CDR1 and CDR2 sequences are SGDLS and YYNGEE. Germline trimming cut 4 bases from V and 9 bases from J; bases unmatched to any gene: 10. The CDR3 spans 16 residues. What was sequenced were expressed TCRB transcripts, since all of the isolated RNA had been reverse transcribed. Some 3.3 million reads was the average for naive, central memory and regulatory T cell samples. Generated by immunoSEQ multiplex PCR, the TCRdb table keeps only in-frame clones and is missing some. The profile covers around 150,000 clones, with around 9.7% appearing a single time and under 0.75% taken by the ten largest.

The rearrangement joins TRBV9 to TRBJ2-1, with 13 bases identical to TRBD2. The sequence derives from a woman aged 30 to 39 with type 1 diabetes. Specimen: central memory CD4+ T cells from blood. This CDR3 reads CASSPSGTSGVREQFF. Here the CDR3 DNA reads TGTGCCAGCAGCCCCTCCGGGACTAGCGGGGTGCGTGAGCAGTTCTTC.